Listed here are 27 T cell receptor beta chains from one sample, sequenced in a study of blood T cell repertoires in COVID-19. TCRdb keeps only in-frame clones here, not all; method: immunoSEQ multiplex PCR. The sample records 97,000 or so clones, more than 75% being singletons. Sequenced sample: peripheral blood. The receptors were sampled from a human donor in a cohort sampled during active COVID-19.

The rearrangement joins TRBV5-1 to TRBJ2-1; 11 nucleotides match TRBD2. Trimming removed 2 bases from V and 4 bases from J; junction bases left unmatched: 8. The germline V gene encodes CDR1 SGHRS and CDR2 YFSETQ. The length of the CDR3 is 17 residues. CDR3 loop: CASSFTPTSGAYNEQFF. CDR3 in DNA: TGCGCCAGCAGCTTCACGCCGACTAGCGGGGCTTACAATGAGCAGTTCTTC.

The gene calls are TRBV7-8 and TRBJ2-7, with D possibly matching TRBD2 (6 bases). Germline V CDR1 and CDR2: SGHVS, FQNEAQ. This CDR3 has 15 amino acids. Between the trimmed V and J ends, which lost 3 bases and 2 bases, there was a span of 14 bases. The CDR3 DNA reads TGTGCCAGCAGCTTTTTGGGTGGAGGGGCCTACGAGCAGTACTTC. Translating gives CASSFLGGGAYEQYF.

V and J are TRBV9 and TRBJ2-3, with a possible D match to TRBD1 (6 bases). Trimming cost V 1 base and J 5 bases, with 8 bases left between them. The CDR3 spans 13 residues. The V gene's germline CDR1 is SGDLS and CDR2 YYNGEE. In DNA, the CDR3 is TGTGCCAGCAGCGTACAGGGGCAAGATACGCAGTATTTT. Its protein product is CASSVQGQDTQYF.

The rearrangement uses TRBV19 and TRBJ1-2; possibly TRBD1 for D (6 bases). From germline, CDR1 is LNHDA and CDR2 SQIVND (reference sequence). The CDR3 sequence is 16 residues long. V lost 3 bases and J lost 1, with 15 bases in between. CDR3 sequence: CASSIPGAPINYGYTF. The CDR3 nucleotides read TGTGCCAGTAGTATCCCAGGGGCCCCAATTAACTATGGCTACACCTTC.

The rearrangement links TRBV19 to TRBJ1-2, with D perhaps TRBD1 (5 bases). Germline V lookup: CDR1 LNHDA, CDR2 SQIVND (reference sequence). The V gene lost 7 bases and the J gene lost 4 bases, with 22 bases spanning the gap. The CDR3 is 16 amino acids. The CDR3 coding sequence is TGTGCCAGTACCAGGGAAGGACACCGACCTTCCTATGGCTACACCTTC. It codes for CASTREGHRPSYGYTF.

This clone was seen only a few times. The chain joins TRBV3-1 (or the pseudogene TRBV3-2) to TRBJ2-7, with TRBD1 as a possible D gene (5 bases). Trimming removed 3 bases at V and 1 base at J, with 10 bases between. The CDR3 totals 14 residues. Germline values: CDR1 LGHDT, CDR2 YNNKEL (reference sequence). The CDR3 bases are TGTGCCAGCAGCCAGGCAGCAGGGTCCTACGAGCAGTACTTC. Residues: CASSQAAGSYEQYF.

The CDR3 sequence is CASSPPGLATNGYTF. The CDR3 bases are TGTGCCAGCAGCCCCCCTGGACTCGCTACTAATGGCTACACCTTC. The chain employs TRBV3-1 (or the pseudogene TRBV3-2) and TRBJ1-2; D ambiguous. The CDR3 has 15 residues. V was shortened by 4 bases and J by 6 bases, with 18 bases between the two germline ends. CDR1 is LGHDT and CDR2 is YNNKEL in the germline V gene (reference sequence).

The chain employs TRBV9 and TRBJ1-3; D gene ambiguous. The CDR3 is made up of 16 amino acids. V shed 0 bases and J shed 0 bases, with 10 bases lying between them. CDR1 and CDR2 from the germline V gene are SGDLS and YYNGEE. CDR3 protein: CASSVGAVSSGNTIYF. CDR3 DNA: TGTGCCAGCAGCGTAGGGGCTGTGAGCTCTGGAAACACCATATATTTT.

This clone turned up a few times. J is TRBJ1-5 and V is TRBV10-3; 8 nucleotides match TRBD1. Germline V CDR1 and CDR2: ENHRY, SYGVKD. Trimming took 11 bases from V and 5 from J; bases not matched to a gene: 5. The CDR3 extends over 12 amino acids. CDR3 DNA sequence: TGTGCCGCCAGGGGGCTGGATCAGCCCCAGCATTTT. It specifies CAARGLDQPQHF.

The chain uses TRBV6-5 and TRBJ2-7; possible D gene TRBD2, 6 bases. CDR1 MNHEY and CDR2 SVGAGI come from the germline V gene. The CDR3 covers 15 residues. Trimming left V 6 bases short and J 4 bases short, with 19 bases between. In DNA, the CDR3 is TGTGCCAGCAGCCGCGACAGAACGGGGGTATACGAGCAGTACTTC. This codes for CASSRDRTGVYEQYF.

This rearrangement joins TRBV5-8 to TRBJ1-5, with 11 bases fitting TRBD1. The CDR3 extends over 17 amino acids. Germline CDR1 SGHTS, CDR2 YDEGEE. V dropped 0 bases and J dropped 6; count of bases not matched to a gene: 8. The CDR3 here is CASSLEGRTGGVQPQHF. The CDR3 bases are TGTGCCAGCAGCTTGGAAGGAAGGACAGGGGGCGTTCAGCCCCAGCATTTT.

The rearrangement links TRBV11-3 to TRBJ2-1; TRBD1 matches at 7 bases. CDR1 is SGHNT and CDR2 is YENEEA in the germline V gene. The junction had 6 bases not matched to a gene; V was cut back by 5 bases and J by 2 bases. The CDR3 consists of 15 residues. CDR3 in DNA: TGTGCCAGCAGCCACCGGGGACAGACCTACAATGAGCAGTTCTTC. Its protein product is CASSHRGQTYNEQFF.

The chain uses TRBV7-2 and TRBJ1-3, with D unclear. CDR1 is SGHTA and CDR2 is FQGNSA in the germline V gene. The germline V and J ends were trimmed by 4 bases and 2 bases, with 9 bases remaining between them. The CDR3 has 14 amino acids. As DNA, the CDR3 is TGTGCCAGCAGCTCGTACGGGGCTGGAAACACCATATATTTT. This encodes CASSSYGAGNTIYF.

V usage is TRBV4-1 and J usage is TRBJ2-2; 11 bases fit TRBD2. The CDR3 runs 17 residues. With V trimmed by 1 base and J by 3 bases, 4 bases remained unmatched. The germline gives CDR1 MGHRA, CDR2 YSYEKL. The CDR3 DNA follows: TGCGCCAGCAGCCAAGCTAGCGGGGGGACTTACACCGGGGAGCTGTTTTTT. Protein product: CASSQASGGTYTGELFF.

This clone was counted once. The CDR3 sequence is CASSILSGLDSYEQYF. In DNA, the CDR3 is TGCGCCAGCAGCATCCTTTCGGGACTCGATTCCTACGAGCAGTACTTC. This chain links TRBV5-1 with TRBJ2-7; tentative D call: TRBD2 (6 bases). This CDR3 has 16 residues. The V end was cut by 4 bases, the J end by 1 base, with 18 bases between. Germline values: CDR1 SGHRS, CDR2 YFSETQ.

The chain carries TRBV9 and TRBJ1-5; 7 nucleotides match TRBD1. Germline CDR1 SGDLS, CDR2 YYNGEE. The trim removed 3 bases at V and 6 bases at J, leaving 3 bases unmatched. The CDR3 sequence is 13 residues long. The CDR3 loop is CASSAGGSQPQHF. The CDR3 coding sequence is TGTGCCAGCAGCGCAGGGGGTTCTCAGCCCCAGCATTTT.

The rearrangement uses TRBV2 and TRBJ2-1; D is possibly TRBD1 (6 bases). CDR1 is SNHLY and CDR2 is FYNNEI in the germline V gene. CDR3 length: 13 amino acids. Trimming took off 6 bases at V and 9 bases at J, with 15 bases between the two ends. CDR3 protein: CASRSGVLGEQFF. CDR3 nucleotide sequence: TGTGCCAGCAGATCAGGGGTCCTGGGTGAGCAGTTCTTC. Complete variable domain (other parts from reference TRBV2 and TRBJ2-1): EPEVTQTPSHQVTQMGQEVILRCVPISNHLYFYWYRQILGQKVEFLVSFYNNEISEKSEIFDDQFSVERPDGSNFTLKIRSTKLEDSAMYFCASRSGVLGEQFFGPGTRLTVL.

V gene TRBV27 combines with J gene TRBJ2-3; no clear D. V lost 5 bases and J lost 1, with 13 bases in between. Looked up from germline, CDR1 is MNHEY and CDR2 is SMNVEV (reference sequence). This CDR3 region has 15 residues. CDR3 region: CASSQRSPRTDTQYF. The CDR3 nucleotides are TGTGCCAGCAGTCAGCGCTCGCCTCGCACAGATACGCAGTATTTT.

J is TRBJ1-3 and V is TRBV28, with D maybe TRBD1 (6 bases). Deletions cut 3 bases from V and 1 base from J, with 16 bases between. CDR3 length: 17 residues. Per the germline V gene, CDR1 is MDHEN and CDR2 is SYDVKM. CDR3 protein: CASSLGAWWGSGNTIYF. The DNA of the CDR3 is TGTGCCAGCAGTTTGGGGGCCTGGTGGGGATCTGGAAACACCATATATTTT.

The rearrangement links TRBV5-5 to TRBJ1-2; the D is unclear. CDR3 size: 16 residues. CDR1 is SGHKS and CDR2 is YYEKEE in the germline V gene (reference sequence). Trimming left V 0 bases short and J 6 bases short, with 18 bases between. The CDR3 DNA is TGTGCCAGCAGCTTGGGGCCCGCAATCCGGCGGGATGGCTACACCTTC. Amino acids: CASSLGPAIRRDGYTF.

The chain has TRBV19 and TRBJ1-1, with no clear D. The CDR3 is made up of 13 amino acids. Germline V gene data show CDR1 as LNHDA and CDR2 as SQIVND (reference sequence). V was trimmed by 5 bases and J by 0 bases, leaving 7 bases between them. CDR3 bases: TGTGCCAGTAGTCAGAGGTTGAACACTGAAGCTTTCTTT. This gives the protein CASSQRLNTEAFF. The full variable domain, completed using reference TRBV19 and TRBJ1-1, is DGGITQSPKYLFRKEGQNVTLSCEQNLNHDAMYWYRQDPGQGLRLIYYSQIVNDFQKGDIAEGYSVSREKKESFPLTVTSAQKNPTAFYLCASSQRLNTEAFFGQGTRLTVV.

V is TRBV10-1 and J is TRBJ2-4; a possible D gene is TRBD1 (5 bases). The germline V and J ends were trimmed by 9 bases and 0 bases, with 27 bases remaining between them. This CDR3 is 19 amino acids long. Germline V gives CDR1 WNHNN, CDR2 SYGVQD (reference sequence). The CDR3 protein is CARRSAPRASTLAKNIQYF. In DNA, the CDR3 is TGCGCCAGACGCTCGGCCCCCAGGGCCTCAACTCTAGCCAAAAACATTCAGTACTTC.

The chain uses TRBV24-1 and TRBJ2-1; 7 nucleotides match TRBD2. This CDR3 is built from 14 residues. Trimming took 6 bases from V and 4 from J; bases not matched to a gene: 5. Looked up from germline, CDR1 is KGHDR and CDR2 is SFDVKD. The DNA for the CDR3 is TGTGCCACCAGTCAGGGAGGGAGTTACAATGAGCAGTTCTTC. Translating gives CATSQGGSYNEQFF.

The chain uses TRBV18 and TRBJ1-1; TRBD1 aligns across 9 bases. Trimming at V came to 4 bases and at J to 4 bases, leaving 4 bases not matched to a gene. CDR1 and CDR2 from the germline V gene are KGHSH and LQKENI. The CDR3 is 14 amino acids. The CDR3 DNA reads TGTGCCAGCTCACTACAGGGGGCGGGCACTGAAGCTTTCTTT. It encodes CASSLQGAGTEAFF.

The V gene is TRBV19, the J gene TRBJ2-1, with D maybe TRBD2 (5 bases). The V gene lost 6 bases and the J gene lost 13 bases, with 13 bases spanning the gap. Germline CDR1 is LNHDA and CDR2 is SQIVND (reference sequence). The CDR3 is 11 residues long. CDR3 sequence (DNA): TGTGCCAGTAGAAGCAGCGGTCTCCAGTTCTTC. Residues: CASRSSGLQFF.

The rearrangement uses TRBV7-9 and TRBJ2-7; 10 nucleotides line up with TRBD1. CDR3 length: 16 amino acids. J gave up 5 bases and V 8 bases, and 15 bases lay outside the gene matches. From germline, CDR1 is SEHNR and CDR2 FQNEAQ (reference sequence). CDR3 loop: CASHRTEGQGMNEQYF. The CDR3 nucleotides read TGTGCCAGCCACCGGACGGAGGGACAGGGGATGAACGAGCAGTACTTC.

The V and J genes are TRBV7-9 and TRBJ2-3; TRBD2 matches at 12 bases. The germline V gene encodes CDR1 SEHNR and CDR2 FQNEAQ (reference sequence). V dropped 1 base and J dropped 0; count of bases not matched to a gene: 2. The CDR3 has 17 amino acids. CDR3 sequence (DNA): TGTGCCAGCAGCTTAGGACTAGCGGGGGCTAGCACAGATACGCAGTATTTT. Amino acids: CASSLGLAGASTDTQYF.